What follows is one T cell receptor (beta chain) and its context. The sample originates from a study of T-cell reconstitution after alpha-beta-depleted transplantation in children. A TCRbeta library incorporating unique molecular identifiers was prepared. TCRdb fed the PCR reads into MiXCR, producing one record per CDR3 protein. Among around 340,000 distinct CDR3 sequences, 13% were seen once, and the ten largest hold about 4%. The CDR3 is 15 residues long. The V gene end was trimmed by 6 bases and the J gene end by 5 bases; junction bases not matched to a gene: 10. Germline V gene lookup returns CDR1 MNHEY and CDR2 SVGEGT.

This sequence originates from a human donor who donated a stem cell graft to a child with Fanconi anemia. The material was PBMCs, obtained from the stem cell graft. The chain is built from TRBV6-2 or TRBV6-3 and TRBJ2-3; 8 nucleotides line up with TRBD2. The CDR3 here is CASRDLAGTRDTQYF. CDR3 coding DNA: TGTGCCAGCAGGGATTTAGCGGGGACCAGAGATACGCAGTATTTT.